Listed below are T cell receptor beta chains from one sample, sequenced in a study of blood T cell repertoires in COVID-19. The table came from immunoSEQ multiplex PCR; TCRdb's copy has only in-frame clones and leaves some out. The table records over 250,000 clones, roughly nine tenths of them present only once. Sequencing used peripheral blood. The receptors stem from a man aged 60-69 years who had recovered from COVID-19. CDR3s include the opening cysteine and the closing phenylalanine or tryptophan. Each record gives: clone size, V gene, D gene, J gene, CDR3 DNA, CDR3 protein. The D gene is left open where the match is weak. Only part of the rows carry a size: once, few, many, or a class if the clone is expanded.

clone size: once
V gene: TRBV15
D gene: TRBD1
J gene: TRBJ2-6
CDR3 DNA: TGTGCCACCAGCAGATCCTTGGGACAGATCGCCTCTGGGGCCAACGTCCTGACTTTC
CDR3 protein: CATSRSLGQIASGANVLTF

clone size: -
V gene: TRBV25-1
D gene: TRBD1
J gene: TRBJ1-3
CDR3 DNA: TGTGCCAGCAGCCCTAGGACAGGGTATGGAAACACCATATATTTT
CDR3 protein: CASSPRTGYGNTIYF

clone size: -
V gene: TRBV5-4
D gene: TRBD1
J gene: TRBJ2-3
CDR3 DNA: TGTGCCAGCAATCTGGGACAGGCCGCAGATACGCAGTATTTT
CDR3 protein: CASNLGQAADTQYF

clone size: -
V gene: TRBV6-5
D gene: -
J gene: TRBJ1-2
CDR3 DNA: TGTGCCAGCAACCCTACAGGGACCTCTGTCAGTGGCTACACCTTC
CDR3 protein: CASNPTGTSVSGYTF

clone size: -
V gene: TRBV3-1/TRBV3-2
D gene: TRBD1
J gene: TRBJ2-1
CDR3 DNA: TGTGCCAGCAGCCAACTAAGGGGGCTTTCGCACAATGAGCAGTTCTTC
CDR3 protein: CASSQLRGLSHNEQFF

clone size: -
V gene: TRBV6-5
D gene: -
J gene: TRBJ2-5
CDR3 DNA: TGTGCCAGCATTAAACAGACACCCATGGAGACCCAGTACTTC
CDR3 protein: CASIKQTPMETQYF

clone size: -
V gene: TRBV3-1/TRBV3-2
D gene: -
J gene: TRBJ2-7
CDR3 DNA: TGTGCCAGCAGCCCAGGCGGGTTCTCCTACGAGCAGTACTTC
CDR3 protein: CASSPGGFSYEQYF

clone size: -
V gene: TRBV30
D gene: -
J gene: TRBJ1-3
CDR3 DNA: TGTGCCTGGGGACATTCCTCTGGAAACACCATATATTTT
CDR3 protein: CAWGHSSGNTIYF

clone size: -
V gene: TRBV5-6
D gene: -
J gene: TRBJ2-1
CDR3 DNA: TGTGCCAGCAGCTTGGGCGATGAGAACAATGAGCAGTTCTTC
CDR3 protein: CASSLGDENNEQFF

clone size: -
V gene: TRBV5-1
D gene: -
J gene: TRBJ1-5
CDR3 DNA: TGCGCCAGCAGCTTGGCAGTCAATCAGCCCCAGCATTTT
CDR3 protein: CASSLAVNQPQHF

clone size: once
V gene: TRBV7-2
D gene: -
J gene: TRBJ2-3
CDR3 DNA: TGTGCCAGCAGCTTAGCGGGGCGTATGCGGAATACGCAGTATTTT
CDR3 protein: CASSLAGRMRNTQYF

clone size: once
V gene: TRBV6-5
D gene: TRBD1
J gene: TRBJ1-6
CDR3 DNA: TGTGCCAGCAGTTACGGGACAGACTCACCCCTCCACTTT
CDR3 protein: CASSYGTDSPLHF

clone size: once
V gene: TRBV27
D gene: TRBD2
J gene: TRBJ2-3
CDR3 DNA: TGTGCCAGCAGTTCCCTCGGGACTAGCGGGGGGGCCGGAGATACGCAGTATTTT
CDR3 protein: CASSSLGTSGGAGDTQYF

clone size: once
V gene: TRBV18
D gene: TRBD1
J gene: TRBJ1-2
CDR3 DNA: TGTGCCAGCTCACCAGGGACAGGGTATGGCTACACCTTC
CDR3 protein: CASSPGTGYGYTF

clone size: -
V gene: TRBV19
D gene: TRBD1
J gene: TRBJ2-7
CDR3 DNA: TGTGCCAGTAATATCTCGACAGGGAAGACCTACGAGCAGTACTTC
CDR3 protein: CASNISTGKTYEQYF

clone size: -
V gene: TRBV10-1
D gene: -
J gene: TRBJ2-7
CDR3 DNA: TGCGCCAGCAGGGTGGTCAGTGTCAGCTCCTACGAGCAGTACTTC
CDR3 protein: CASRVVSVSSYEQYF

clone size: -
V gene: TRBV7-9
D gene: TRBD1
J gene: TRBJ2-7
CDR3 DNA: TGTGCCAGCAGCTCGATGGGACAGCCGTACTTC
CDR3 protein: CASSSMGQPYF

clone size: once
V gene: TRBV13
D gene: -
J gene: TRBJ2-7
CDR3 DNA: TGTGCCAGCAGCTCCAACCAGGAATCCTACGAGCAGTACTTC
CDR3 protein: CASSSNQESYEQYF

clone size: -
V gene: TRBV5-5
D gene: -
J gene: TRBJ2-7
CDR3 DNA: TGTGCCAGCAGCCTTAGTACAGGCTACGAGCAGTACTTC
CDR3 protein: CASSLSTGYEQYF

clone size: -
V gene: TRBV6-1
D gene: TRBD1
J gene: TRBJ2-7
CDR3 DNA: TGTGCCAGCAGTGAAGTTGGACAGGGGGCTCGTGAGCAGTACTTC
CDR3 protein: CASSEVGQGAREQYF

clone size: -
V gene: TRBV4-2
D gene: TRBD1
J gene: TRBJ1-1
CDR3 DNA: TGTGCCAGCAGCCAACGGACAGGGAGAAACACTGAAGCTTTCTTT
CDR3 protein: CASSQRTGRNTEAFF

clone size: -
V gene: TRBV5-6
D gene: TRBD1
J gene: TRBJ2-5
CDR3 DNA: TGTGCCAGCAGCTTAGGGACAGGGGCCGTGACCCAGTACTTC
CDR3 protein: CASSLGTGAVTQYF

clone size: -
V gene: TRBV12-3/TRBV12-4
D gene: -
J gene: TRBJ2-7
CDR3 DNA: TGTGCCAGCAGTTTAGGTCGCGACTACGAGCAGTACTTC
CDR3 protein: CASSLGRDYEQYF

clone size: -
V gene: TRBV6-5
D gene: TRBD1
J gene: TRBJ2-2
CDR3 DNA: TGTGCCACCAAGACCGGGACAGGGAACACCGGGGAGCTGTTTTTT
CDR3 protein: CATKTGTGNTGELFF

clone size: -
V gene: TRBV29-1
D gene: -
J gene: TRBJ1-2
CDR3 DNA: TGCAGCGTTGTAGCGGGGGCCGGGGGCTACACCTTC
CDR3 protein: CSVVAGAGGYTF

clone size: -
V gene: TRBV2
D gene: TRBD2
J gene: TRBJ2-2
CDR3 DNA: TGTGCCAGCAGTGCGGGAGGGGACACCGGGGAGCTGTTTTTT
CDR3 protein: CASSAGGDTGELFF

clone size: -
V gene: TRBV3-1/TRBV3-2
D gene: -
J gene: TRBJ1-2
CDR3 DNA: TGTGCCAGCAGCCAAGTACGGGGATCGGCTTATGGCTACACCTTC
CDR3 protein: CASSQVRGSAYGYTF

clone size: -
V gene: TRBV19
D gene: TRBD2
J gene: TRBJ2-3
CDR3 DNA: TGTGCCAGTAGTAAACTAGCGGGGGGCCCAGATACGCAGTATTTT
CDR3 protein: CASSKLAGGPDTQYF

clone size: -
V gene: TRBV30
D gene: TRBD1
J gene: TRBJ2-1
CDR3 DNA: TGTGCCTTACTCCGGGACAGGGGTTATGAGCAGTTCTTC
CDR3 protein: CALLRDRGYEQFF

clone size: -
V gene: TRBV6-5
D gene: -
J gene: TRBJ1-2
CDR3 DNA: TGTGCCAGCAGTTACGGCCAGGGTGATGGCTACACCTTC
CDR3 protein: CASSYGQGDGYTF

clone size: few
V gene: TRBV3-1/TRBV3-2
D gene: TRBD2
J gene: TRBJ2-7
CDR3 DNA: TGTGCCAGCAGCCTTAGCGGGGGAAACCACGAGCAGTACTTC
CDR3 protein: CASSLSGGNHEQYF

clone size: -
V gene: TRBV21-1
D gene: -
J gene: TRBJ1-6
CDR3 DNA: TGTGCCAGCAGCAAAGAACAGACGAAGACTAATTCACCCCTCCACTTT
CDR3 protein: CASSKEQTKTNSPLHF